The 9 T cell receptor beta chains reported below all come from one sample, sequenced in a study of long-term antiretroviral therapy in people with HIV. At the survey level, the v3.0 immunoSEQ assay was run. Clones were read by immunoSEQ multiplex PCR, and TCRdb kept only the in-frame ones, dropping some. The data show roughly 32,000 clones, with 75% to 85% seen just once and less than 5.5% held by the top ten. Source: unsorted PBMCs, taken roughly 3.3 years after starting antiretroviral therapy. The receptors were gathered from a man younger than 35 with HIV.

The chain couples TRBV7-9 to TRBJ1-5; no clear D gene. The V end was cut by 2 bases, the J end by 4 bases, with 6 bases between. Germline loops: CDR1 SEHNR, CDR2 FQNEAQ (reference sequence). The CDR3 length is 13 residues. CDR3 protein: CASSLQGNQPQHF. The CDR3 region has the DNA TGTGCCAGCAGCTTACAAGGGAATCAGCCCCAGCATTTT.

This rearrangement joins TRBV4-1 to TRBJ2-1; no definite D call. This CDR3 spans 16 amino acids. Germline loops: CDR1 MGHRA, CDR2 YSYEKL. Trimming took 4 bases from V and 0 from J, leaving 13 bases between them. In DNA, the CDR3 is TGCGCCAGCAGCCCCAAGCCCCAGAGCTCCTACAATGAGCAGTTCTTC. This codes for CASSPKPQSSYNEQFF.

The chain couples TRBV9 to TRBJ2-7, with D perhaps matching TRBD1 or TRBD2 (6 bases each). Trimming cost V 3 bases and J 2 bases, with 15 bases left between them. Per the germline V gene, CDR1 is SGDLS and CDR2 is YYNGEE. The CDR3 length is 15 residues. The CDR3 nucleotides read TGTGCCAGCAGCGCCCGGGGGCGTAGCCCCTACGAGCAGTACTTC. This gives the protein CASSARGRSPYEQYF.

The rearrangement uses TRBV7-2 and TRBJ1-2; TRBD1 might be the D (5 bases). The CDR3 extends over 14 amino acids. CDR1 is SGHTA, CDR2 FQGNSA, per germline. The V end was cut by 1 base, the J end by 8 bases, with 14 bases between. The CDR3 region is CASSLGQRLDGYTF. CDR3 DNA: TGTGCCAGCAGCTTAGGACAGCGCCTTGACGGCTACACCTTC. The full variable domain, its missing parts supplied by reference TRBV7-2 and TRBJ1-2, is GAGVSQSPSNKVTEKGKDVELRCDPISGHTALYWYRQSLGQGLEFLIYFQGNSAPDKSGLPSDRFSAERTGGSVSTLTIQRTQQEDSAVYLCASSLGQRLDGYTFGSGTRLTVV.

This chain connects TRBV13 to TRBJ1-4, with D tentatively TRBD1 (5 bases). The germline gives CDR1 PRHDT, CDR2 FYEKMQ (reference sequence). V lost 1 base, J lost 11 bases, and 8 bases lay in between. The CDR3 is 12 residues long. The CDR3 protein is CASSLDRDKLFF. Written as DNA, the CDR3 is TGTGCCAGCAGCTTAGATAGGGACAAACTGTTTTTT.

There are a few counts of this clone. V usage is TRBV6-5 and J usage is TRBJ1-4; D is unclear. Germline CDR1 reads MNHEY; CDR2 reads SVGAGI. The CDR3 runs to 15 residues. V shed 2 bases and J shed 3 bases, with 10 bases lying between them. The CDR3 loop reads CASSYGGWPNEKLFF. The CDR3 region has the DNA TGTGCCAGCAGTTACGGAGGGTGGCCTAATGAAAAACTGTTTTTT.

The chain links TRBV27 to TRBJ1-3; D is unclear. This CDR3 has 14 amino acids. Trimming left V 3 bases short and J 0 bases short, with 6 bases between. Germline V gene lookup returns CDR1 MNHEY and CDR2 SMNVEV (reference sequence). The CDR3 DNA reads TGTGCCAGCAGTTTGACAAACTCTGGAAACACCATATATTTT. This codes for CASSLTNSGNTIYF.

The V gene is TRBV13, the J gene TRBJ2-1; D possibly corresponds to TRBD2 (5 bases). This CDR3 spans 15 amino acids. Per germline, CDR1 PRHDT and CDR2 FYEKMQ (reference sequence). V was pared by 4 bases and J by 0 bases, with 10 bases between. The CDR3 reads CASSSHGDSYNEQFF. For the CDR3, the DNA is TGTGCCAGCAGCTCCCACGGGGACTCCTACAATGAGCAGTTCTTC. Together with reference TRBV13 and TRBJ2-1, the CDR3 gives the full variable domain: AAGVIQSPRHLIKEKRETATLKCYPIPRHDTVYWYQQGPGQDPQFLISFYEKMQSDKGSIPDRFSAQQFSDYHSELNMSSLELGDSALYFCASSSHGDSYNEQFFGPGTRLTVL.

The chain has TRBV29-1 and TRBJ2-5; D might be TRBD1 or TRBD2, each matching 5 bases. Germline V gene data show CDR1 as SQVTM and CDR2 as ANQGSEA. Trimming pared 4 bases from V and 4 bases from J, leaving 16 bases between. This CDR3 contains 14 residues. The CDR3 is CSVAPPGRGETQYF. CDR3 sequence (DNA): TGCAGCGTTGCCCCTCCGGGGCGAGGAGAGACCCAGTACTTC.